A selection of T cell receptor beta chains follows, all from one sample in a study of cytomegalovirus exposure and HLA in healthy donors. Produced via immunoSEQ multiplex PCR; TCRdb's table is partial and in-frame only. The data show more than 95,000 clones, less than 90% seen once. What was sequenced was PBMCs. Receptors originate from a man younger than 30 in good health and CMV-seropositive. CDR3s include the opening cysteine and the closing phenylalanine or tryptophan. The D gene is left open where the match is weak. Not all rows give a size; the values are once, few, many and, for expanded clones, a class.

V gene,clone size,D gene,J gene,CDR3 length,CDR3 protein,CDR3 DNA
TRBV5-5,.,TRBD1,TRBJ2-7,11,CASTAGGEQYF,TGTGCCAGTACCGCAGGGGGCGAGCAGTACTTC
TRBV28,.,.,TRBJ1-6,14,CASSPLGRNSPLHF,TGTGCCAGCAGTCCCCTGGGGCGGAATTCACCCCTCCACTTT
TRBV11-3,.,.,TRBJ2-7,14,CASSPGGSPYEQYF,TGTGCCAGCAGCCCCGGAGGCAGTCCCTACGAGCAGTACTTC
TRBV19,.,TRBD2,TRBJ2-1,14,CASSPGGDDNEQFF,TGTGCCAGTAGTCCCGGGGGGGATGACAATGAGCAGTTCTTC
TRBV5-6,.,.,TRBJ1-6,15,CASSPAGGLNSPLHF,TGTGCCAGCAGCCCTGCTGGGGGCCTTAATTCACCCCTCCACTTT
TRBV6-1,.,.,TRBJ2-2,13,CASSEQYYGELFF,TGTGCCAGCAGTGAACAGTACTACGGGGAGCTGTTTTTT
TRBV5-1,.,.,TRBJ1-2,15,CASSSGGQVNYGYTF,TGCGCCAGCAGCTCGGGGGGACAAGTAAACTATGGCTACACCTTC
TRBV10-2,once,TRBD1,TRBJ1-6,16,CASSEATGQRNSPLHF,TGCGCCAGCAGTGAGGCCACGGGACAGCGGAATTCACCCCTCCACTTT
TRBV19,.,TRBD1,TRBJ1-4,16,CASSTPGQGAREKLFF,TGTGCCAGTAGTACCCCTGGGCAGGGGGCAAGAGAAAAACTGTTTTTT
TRBV7-8,.,TRBD2,TRBJ2-1,15,CASSSGLAGAPEQFF,TGTGCCAGCAGCTCCGGACTAGCGGGGGCCCCGGAGCAGTTCTTC
TRBV28,.,TRBD1,TRBJ1-2,14,CASTLRTGSRGYTF,TGTGCCAGCACCCTGCGGACAGGGAGTCGTGGCTACACCTTC
TRBV7-9,once,.,TRBJ1-2,15,CASSLVSGSNYGYTF,TGTGCCAGCAGCTTAGTTTCAGGGTCTAACTATGGCTACACCTTC
TRBV18,.,TRBD2,TRBJ2-2,15,CASSPPAGYTGELFF,TGTGCCAGCTCACCACCAGCGGGGTACACCGGGGAGCTGTTTTTT
TRBV5-4,.,TRBD1,TRBJ2-1,16,CASSLTSGQGYNEQFF,TGTGCCAGCAGCTTGACCTCCGGACAGGGATACAATGAGCAGTTCTTC
TRBV15,.,TRBD1,TRBJ2-1,14,CATSKGTAAGEQFF,TGTGCCACCAGCAAGGGGACAGCGGCCGGTGAGCAGTTCTTC
TRBV27,.,TRBD1,TRBJ1-2,16,CASSAFIGQGTLSYTF,TGTGCCAGCAGTGCATTTATCGGACAGGGTACTCTTAGCTACACCTTC
TRBV7-9,once,TRBD2,TRBJ2-6,15,CASSLGEGGANVLTF,TGTGCCAGCAGCTTAGGGGAGGGAGGGGCCAACGTCCTGACTTTC
TRBV7-2,few,.,TRBJ1-2,15,CASSPPSRDLNGYTF,TGTGCCAGCAGCCCCCCGTCCCGGGACTTGAATGGCTACACCTTC
TRBV2,.,TRBD1,TRBJ1-5,14,CASSVLQGDQPQHF,TGTGCCAGCAGTGTTTTACAGGGGGATCAGCCCCAGCATTTT
TRBV7-6,.,.,TRBJ2-5,12,CASTYDQETQYF,TGTGCCAGCACCTACGACCAAGAGACCCAGTACTTC
TRBV2,.,TRBD2,TRBJ2-7,15,CASSGLAGASYEQYF,TGTGCCAGCAGTGGTCTAGCGGGGGCCTCCTACGAGCAGTACTTC
TRBV7-6,.,.,TRBJ2-2,12,CASSLGPGELFF,TGTGCCAGCAGCTTGGGGCCCGGGGAGCTGTTTTTT
TRBV10-3,.,TRBD2,TRBJ2-3,16,CAISENSGGGSDTQYF,TGTGCCATCAGTGAAAATAGCGGGGGGGGATCAGATACGCAGTATTTT
TRBV6-6,few,TRBD2,TRBJ2-2,16,CASRESGTSGGGELFF,TGTGCCAGCAGAGAATCCGGGACTAGCGGAGGCGGGGAGCTGTTTTTT
TRBV5-1,.,.,TRBJ1-6,17,CASSPREASSYNSPLHF,TGCGCCAGCAGCCCCAGGGAGGCCAGCTCCTATAATTCACCCCTCCACTTT
TRBV7-2,.,.,TRBJ2-1,12,CASSLAAYEQFF,TGTGCCAGCAGCTTAGCGGCCTATGAGCAGTTCTTC
TRBV4-3,.,TRBD1,TRBJ1-2,19,CASSQSYRPGGTASYGYTF,TGCGCCAGCAGCCAATCTTACCGACCAGGGGGGACAGCGTCCTATGGCTACACCTTC
TRBV27,.,.,TRBJ1-4,17,CASSPLDSGVANEKLFF,TGTGCCAGCAGCCCCCTAGATAGCGGTGTGGCTAATGAAAAACTGTTTTTT
TRBV19,.,.,TRBJ1-5,15,CASKGGEYSNQPQHF,TGTGCCAGTAAGGGGGGGGAATATAGCAATCAGCCCCAGCATTTT